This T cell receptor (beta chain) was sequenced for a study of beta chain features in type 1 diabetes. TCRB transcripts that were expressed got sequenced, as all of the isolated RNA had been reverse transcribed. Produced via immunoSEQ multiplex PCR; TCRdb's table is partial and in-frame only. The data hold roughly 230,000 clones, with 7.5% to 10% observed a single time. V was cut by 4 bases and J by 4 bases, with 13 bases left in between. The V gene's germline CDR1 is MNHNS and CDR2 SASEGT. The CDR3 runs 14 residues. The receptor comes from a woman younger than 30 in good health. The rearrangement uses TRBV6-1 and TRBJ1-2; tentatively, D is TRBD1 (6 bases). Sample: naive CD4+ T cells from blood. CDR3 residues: CASSVRTATYGYTF. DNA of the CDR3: TGTGCCAGCAGTGTCCGGACAGCGACCTATGGCTACACCTTC.